The source of this T cell receptor (beta chain) is a study of neoadjuvant anti-PD-1 for oral cavity cancer. Trimming cost V 9 bases and J 1 base; bases outside gene matches: 7. CDR3 size: 14 residues. In germline, CDR1 is MNHEY, CDR2 SMNVEV (reference sequence). Only a few counts were recorded for this clone. Profiling relied on immunoSEQ multiplex PCR, and the TCRdb table lists in-frame clones only, not all of them. Of more than 12,000 clones in the sample, about three quarters are singletons; the top ten hold about 3%. The source was PBMCs, collected before nivolumab (anti-PD-1) treatment. The rearrangement joins TRBV27 to TRBJ1-1, with 8 bases aligning to TRBD1. This clonotype originated in a person between 35 and 79 years old with oral cavity squamous cell carcinoma. CDR3 sequence (DNA): TGTGCCAGTAACCGACAGGGGCCGAACACTGAAGCTTTCTTT. It yields the protein CASNRQGPNTEAFF.